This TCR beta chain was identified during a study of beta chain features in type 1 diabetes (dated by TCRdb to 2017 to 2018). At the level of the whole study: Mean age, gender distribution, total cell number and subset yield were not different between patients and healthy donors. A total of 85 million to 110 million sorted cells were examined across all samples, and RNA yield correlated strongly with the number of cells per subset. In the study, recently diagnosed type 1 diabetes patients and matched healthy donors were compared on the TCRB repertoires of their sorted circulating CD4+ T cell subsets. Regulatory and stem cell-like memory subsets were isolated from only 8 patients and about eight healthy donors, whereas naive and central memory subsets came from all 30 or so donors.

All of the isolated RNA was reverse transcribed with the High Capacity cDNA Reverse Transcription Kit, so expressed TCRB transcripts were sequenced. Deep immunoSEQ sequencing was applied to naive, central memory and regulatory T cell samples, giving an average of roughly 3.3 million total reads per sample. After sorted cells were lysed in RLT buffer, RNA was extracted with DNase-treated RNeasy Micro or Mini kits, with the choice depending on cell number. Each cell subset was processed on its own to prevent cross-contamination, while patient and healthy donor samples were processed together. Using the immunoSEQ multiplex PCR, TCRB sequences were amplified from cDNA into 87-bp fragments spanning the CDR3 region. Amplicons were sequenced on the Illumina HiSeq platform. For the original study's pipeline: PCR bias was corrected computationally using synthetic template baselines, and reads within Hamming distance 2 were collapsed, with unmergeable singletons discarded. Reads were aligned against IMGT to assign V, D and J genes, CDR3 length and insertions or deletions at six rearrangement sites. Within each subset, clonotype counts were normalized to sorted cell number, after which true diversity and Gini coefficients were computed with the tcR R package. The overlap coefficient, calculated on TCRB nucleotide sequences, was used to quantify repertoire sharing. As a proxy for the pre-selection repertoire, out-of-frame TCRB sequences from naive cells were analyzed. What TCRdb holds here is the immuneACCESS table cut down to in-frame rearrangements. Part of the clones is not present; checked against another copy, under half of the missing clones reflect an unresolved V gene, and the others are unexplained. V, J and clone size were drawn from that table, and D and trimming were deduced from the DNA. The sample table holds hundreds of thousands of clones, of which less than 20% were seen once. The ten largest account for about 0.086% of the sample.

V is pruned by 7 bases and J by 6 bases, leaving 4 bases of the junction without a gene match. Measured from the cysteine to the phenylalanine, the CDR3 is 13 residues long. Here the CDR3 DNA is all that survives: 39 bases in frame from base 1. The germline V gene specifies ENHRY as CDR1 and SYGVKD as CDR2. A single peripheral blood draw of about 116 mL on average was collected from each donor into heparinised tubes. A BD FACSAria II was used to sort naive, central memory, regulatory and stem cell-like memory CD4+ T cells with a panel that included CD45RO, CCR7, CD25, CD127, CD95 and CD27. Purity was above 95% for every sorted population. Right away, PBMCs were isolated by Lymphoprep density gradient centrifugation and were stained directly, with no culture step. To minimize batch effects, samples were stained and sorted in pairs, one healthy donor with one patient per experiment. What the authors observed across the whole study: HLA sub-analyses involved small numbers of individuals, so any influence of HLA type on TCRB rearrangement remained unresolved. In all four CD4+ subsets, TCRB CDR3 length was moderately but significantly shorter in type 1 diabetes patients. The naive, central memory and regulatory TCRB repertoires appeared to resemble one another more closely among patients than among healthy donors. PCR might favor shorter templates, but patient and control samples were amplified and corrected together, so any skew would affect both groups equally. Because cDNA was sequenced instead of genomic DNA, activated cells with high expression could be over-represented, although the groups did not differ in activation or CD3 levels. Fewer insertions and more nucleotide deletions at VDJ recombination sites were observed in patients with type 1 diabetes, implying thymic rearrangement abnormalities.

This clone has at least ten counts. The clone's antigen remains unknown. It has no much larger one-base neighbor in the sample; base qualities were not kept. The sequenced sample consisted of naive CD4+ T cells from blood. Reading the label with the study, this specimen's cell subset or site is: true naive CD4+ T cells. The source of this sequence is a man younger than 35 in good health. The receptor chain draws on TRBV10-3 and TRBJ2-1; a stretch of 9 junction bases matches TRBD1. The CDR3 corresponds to CAITGTGLNEQFF. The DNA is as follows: TGTGCCATCACTGGGACAGGGCTCAATGAGCAGTTCTTC.